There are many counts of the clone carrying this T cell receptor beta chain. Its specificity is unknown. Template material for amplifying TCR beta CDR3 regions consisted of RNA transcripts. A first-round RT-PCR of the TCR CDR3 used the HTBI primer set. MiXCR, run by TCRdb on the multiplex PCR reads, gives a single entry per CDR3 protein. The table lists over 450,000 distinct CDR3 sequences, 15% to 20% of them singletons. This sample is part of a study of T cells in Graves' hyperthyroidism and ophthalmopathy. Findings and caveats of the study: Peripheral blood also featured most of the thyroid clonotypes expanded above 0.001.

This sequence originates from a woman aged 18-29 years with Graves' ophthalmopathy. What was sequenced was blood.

CDR3 amino acids: CASSPKHEDTQYF. The CDR3 bases are TGTGCCAGCAGCCCGAAACACGAAGATACGCAGTATTTT. The gene calls are TRBV27 and TRBJ2-3, with D unclear. This CDR3 spans 13 amino acids. CDR1 and CDR2 (germline): MNHEY, SMNVEV (reference sequence). Trimming shortened V by 6 bases and J by 5 bases, and 12 bases separated the two germline ends.